Below are 28 T cell receptor beta chains sequenced from a single sample in a study of cytomegalovirus exposure and HLA in healthy donors. The PCR used 60 Vbeta and 13 Jbeta primers. The protocol was immunoSEQ multiplex PCR, while the TCRdb copy is restricted to in-frame clones and leaves out a portion. Among approximately 54,000 clones listed, about four fifths were seen once. Sequencing was performed on PBMCs. The receptors here all came from a woman aged 18-30 years in good health and CMV-seronegative.

The chain carries TRBV15 and TRBJ2-3; no firm D call. Trimming left V 8 bases short and J 8 bases short, with 20 bases between. CDR1 LNHNV and CDR2 YYDKDF come from the germline V gene (reference sequence). The CDR3 contains 14 residues. In nucleotides, the CDR3 is TGTGCCACCTCAGTTAAGCGCGATTGGAGTACGCAGTATTTT. Translating gives CATSVKRDWSTQYF.

The chain joins TRBV7-9 to TRBJ1-2, with D unclear. The CDR3 loop spans 12 amino acids. The germline V gene has CDR1 SEHNR and CDR2 FQNEAQ (reference sequence). Trimming pared 0 bases from V and 11 bases from J, leaving 10 bases between. The CDR3 loop reads CASSLAGSRYTF. The CDR3 bases are TGTGCCAGCAGCTTAGCCGGGTCCCGTTACACCTTC.

J is TRBJ2-5 and V is TRBV4-2; 8 bases match TRBD2. The trim removed 4 bases at V and 3 bases at J, leaving 10 bases unmatched. The CDR3 sequence is 16 residues long. Looked up from germline, CDR1 is LGHNA and CDR2 is YNFKEQ. This CDR3 reads CASSLTGLSGKETQYF. The CDR3, as DNA: TGTGCCAGCAGCCTGACGGGCCTTAGCGGGAAAGAGACCCAGTACTTC.

The genes are TRBV5-6 and TRBJ1-5, with 10 bases lining up with TRBD1. There are 14 residues in the CDR3. Losses at the gene ends were 4 bases for V and 7 bases for J; bases not matched to a gene: 5. Germline V CDR1 and CDR2: SGHDT, YYEEEE. CDR3 in amino acids: CASSRQGAGQPQHF. CDR3 bases: TGTGCCAGCAGCCGACAGGGGGCCGGACAGCCCCAGCATTTT. The whole variable domain, filled in from reference TRBV5-6 and TRBJ1-5, reads DAGVTQSPTHLIKTRGQQVTLRCSPKSGHDTVSWYQQALGQGPQFIFQYYEEEERQRGNFPDRFSGHQFPNYSSELNVNALLLGDSALYLCASSRQGAGQPQHFGDGTRLSIL.

The rearrangement links TRBV14 to TRBJ2-7, with 12 bases matching TRBD2. Germline-derived CDR1 and CDR2 are SGHDN and FVKESK. The CDR3 extends over 15 amino acids. Unmatched junction bases numbered 1, after V lost 3 bases and J lost 1 base. CDR3 protein: CASSQTSGGSYEQYF. CDR3 nucleotide sequence: TGTGCCAGCAGCCAGACTAGCGGGGGATCCTACGAGCAGTACTTC.

This rearrangement joins TRBV5-1 to TRBJ2-3; TRBD2 aligns across 10 bases. The ends lost 4 bases at V and 1 base at J; junction bases unmatched: 9. CDR3 length equals 17 residues. The V gene's germline CDR1 is SGHRS and CDR2 YFSETQ. The CDR3 region is CASSGRTSGGGTDTQYF. CDR3 DNA: TGCGCCAGCAGCGGGCGGACTAGCGGAGGGGGCACAGATACGCAGTATTTT.

The rearrangement joins TRBV4-2 to TRBJ1-3, with D uncertain. The CDR3 has 21 amino acids. Germline values: CDR1 LGHNA, CDR2 YNFKEQ. Trimming pared 0 bases from V and 0 bases from J, leaving 24 bases between. CDR3 in DNA: TGTGCCAGCAGCCAAGATTGGTGGGTGGCGTTGGGGAGTTCCTCTGGAAACACCATATATTTT. The encoded protein is CASSQDWWVALGSSSGNTIYF.

V usage is TRBV30 and J usage is TRBJ2-2; D ambiguous. The CDR3 has 12 amino acids. CDR1 and CDR2 from the germline V gene are GTSNPN and SVGIG (reference sequence). The ends were cut back, 1 base at V and 3 bases at J, with 3 bases in the middle. This CDR3 reads CAWSADTGELFF. The CDR3 nucleotides are TGTGCCTGGAGTGCCGACACCGGGGAGCTGTTTTTT.

The V and J genes are TRBV10-3 and TRBJ2-3; 11 bases agree with TRBD2. The V gene's germline CDR1 is ENHRY and CDR2 SYGVKD. The CDR3 is 17 amino acids. V trimming: 10 bases; J trimming: 4 bases; junction bases outside the gene matches: 16. The CDR3 DNA is TGTGCCACAGGGGGGACCATAGCGGGAGGGCAGGCAGATACGCAGTATTTT. Amino acids: CATGGTIAGGQADTQYF.

The genes are TRBV29-1 and TRBJ2-3, with TRBD2 as a possible D gene (5 bases). Germline loops: CDR1 SQVTM, CDR2 ANQGSEA. This CDR3 is built from 15 residues. V shed 7 bases and J shed 2 bases, with 19 bases lying between them. In DNA, the CDR3 is TGCAGCGCTCAAAAACTAGGCGTGTCCACAGATACGCAGTATTTT. Encoded protein: CSAQKLGVSTDTQYF.

V usage is TRBV5-1 and J usage is TRBJ2-3; TRBD2 agrees at 14 bases. V gave up 0 bases and J gave up 7 bases; unmatched junction bases: 7. The CDR3 is 17 residues long. From germline, CDR1 is SGHRS and CDR2 YFSETQ. CDR3 DNA: TGCGCCAGCAGCTTGGCCGGGACTAGCGGGAGTATTAATACGCAGTATTTT. It is translated as CASSLAGTSGSINTQYF. The full variable domain, its missing parts supplied by reference TRBV5-1 and TRBJ2-3, is KAGVTQTPRYLIKTRGQQVTLSCSPISGHRSVSWYQQTPGQGLQFLFEYFSETQRNKGNFPGRFSGRQFSNSRSEMNVSTLELGDSALYLCASSLAGTSGSINTQYFGPGTRLTVL.

V and J are TRBV30 and TRBJ1-1, with a possible D match to TRBD1 (6 bases). The CDR3 runs 13 residues. V lost 4 bases and J 5 bases, leaving 14 bases between the germline ends. Per germline, CDR1 GTSNPN and CDR2 SVGIG (reference sequence). The CDR3 region has the DNA TGTGCCTGGACTTACACAGGGTTTACTGAAGCTTTCTTT. Protein sequence: CAWTYTGFTEAFF.

On this clone: The junction shows a germline mismatch at one end, possibly a read error. The V and J genes are TRBV6-4 and TRBJ2-6; weak D call: TRBD2 (6 bases). The length of the CDR3 is 16 residues. The germline gives CDR1 MRHNA, CDR2 SNTAGT. CDR3 coding DNA: TGTGCCAGCAGTGACTCAGGCGGGGCTGGGGCCAACGGCCTGACTTTC. It encodes CASSDSGGAGANGLTF.

This clone was picked up a small number of times. The chain recombines TRBV6-1 with TRBJ1-5; 7 nucleotides match TRBD1. The CDR3 covers 16 residues. Germline CDR1 reads MNHNS; CDR2 reads SASEGT. J was trimmed by 7 bases and V by 3 bases; bases with no gene match: 12. DNA for the CDR3: TGTGCCAGCAGTGATCTCTCAGGGGGGTTCAGCCAGCCCCAGCATTTT. This encodes CASSDLSGGFSQPQHF.

The V and J genes are TRBV6-5 and TRBJ1-4; D ambiguous. This CDR3 is 15 amino acids long. Germline assignment: CDR1 MNHEY and CDR2 SVGAGI. Trimming cost V 0 bases and J 0 bases, with 5 bases left between them. CDR3 in amino acids: CASSYSRTTNEKLFF. DNA for the CDR3: TGTGCCAGCAGTTACTCGAGGACAACTAATGAAAAACTGTTTTTT.

This clone was counted only a few times. This chain joins TRBV11-2 and TRBJ2-7; 7 bases line up with TRBD2. This CDR3 is built from 14 residues. Germline V CDR1 and CDR2: SGHAT, FQNNGV. Trimming cost V 8 bases and J 7 bases; bases outside gene matches: 14. CDR3: CASLGGEEIPEQYF. DNA of the CDR3: TGTGCCAGCCTGGGGGGGGAGGAGATCCCTGAGCAGTACTTC. The whole variable domain, filled in from reference TRBV11-2 and TRBJ2-7, reads EAGVAQSPRYKIIEKRQSVAFWCNPISGHATLYWYQQILGQGPKLLIQFQNNGVVDDSQLPKDRFSAERLKGVDSTLKIQPAKLEDSAVYLCASLGGEEIPEQYFGPGTRLTVT.

V is TRBV6-4 and J is TRBJ2-2; TRBD2 matches 13 bases. CDR1 MRHNA and CDR2 SNTAGT come from the germline V gene. V lost 0 bases to trimming and J lost 5 bases; unmatched junction nucleotides: 3. CDR3 size: 17 residues. The DNA of the CDR3 is TGTGCCAGCAGTGACTCGGGGACTAGCGGGGAAACCGGGGAGCTGTTTTTT. Translating it yields CASSDSGTSGETGELFF.

This clone was counted only a few times. This chain uses TRBV30 with TRBJ1-2; no clear D gene. This CDR3 comprises 14 residues. CDR1 and CDR2 from the germline V gene are GTSNPN and SVGIG (reference sequence). Trimming took off 4 bases at V and 4 bases at J, with 16 bases between the two ends. In DNA, the CDR3 is TGTGCCTGGACCCTAGGAGGCTTGGTCTATGGCTACACCTTC. Translation: CAWTLGGLVYGYTF.

CDR3 in amino acids: CASKETGASGYTF. CDR3 DNA sequence: TGTGCCAGCAAAGAAACAGGGGCCTCTGGCTACACCTTC. The genes are TRBV28 and TRBJ1-2, with TRBD1 identical over 7 bases. The CDR3 extends over 13 amino acids. The ends lost 7 bases at V and 7 bases at J; junction bases unmatched: 9. Germline V gene lookup returns CDR1 MDHEN and CDR2 SYDVKM.

This clone appeared a few times. This rearrangement joins TRBV4-1 to TRBJ2-1; 7 bases are shared with TRBD2. CDR1 MGHRA and CDR2 YSYEKL come from the germline V gene. V was clipped by 4 bases and J by 7 bases; unmatched bases: 10. This CDR3 has 15 residues. The CDR3 protein is CASSLQRTSPNEQFF. As DNA, the CDR3 is TGCGCCAGCAGCCTCCAGAGGACTAGTCCGAATGAGCAGTTCTTC.

The gene calls are TRBV19 and TRBJ2-3; 10 nucleotides line up with TRBD2. The CDR3 contains 15 residues. Trimming removed 5 bases from V and 4 bases from J; junction bases left unmatched: 6. Germline V gene lookup returns CDR1 LNHDA and CDR2 SQIVND (reference sequence). In DNA form, the CDR3 reads TGTGCCAGTAGTCCAACTAGCGGGATGGCAGATACGCAGTATTTT. Encoded protein: CASSPTSGMADTQYF.

The J gene is TRBJ1-5, the V gene TRBV19; 12 bases map to TRBD1. The J segment lost 6 bases and the V segment lost 4 bases, leaving 10 bases of the junction unmatched. Per germline, CDR1 LNHDA and CDR2 SQIVND (reference sequence). The CDR3 consists of 17 residues. Here the CDR3 DNA reads TGTGCCAGTAGTAGGCCAGCCGGGACAGGGGGCAGTCAGCCCCAGCATTTT. This codes for CASSRPAGTGGSQPQHF.

This chain links TRBV25-1 with TRBJ1-5; 7 positions agree with TRBD1. Germline CDR1 reads MGHDK; CDR2 reads SYGVNS. The CDR3 runs to 14 residues. Trimming took 4 bases from V and 1 from J; bases not matched to a gene: 1. CDR3 sequence (DNA): TGTGCCAGCAGTGGACAGGGCAGCAATCAGCCCCAGCATTTT. Its protein is CASSGQGSNQPQHF.

The chain couples TRBV28 to TRBJ2-7; a weak D match, TRBD2 (6 bases). This CDR3 has 16 residues. V was trimmed by 7 bases and J by 1 base, leaving 20 bases between them. CDR1 is MDHEN, CDR2 SYDVKM, per germline. The CDR3 region is CASTVGLGRESYEQYF. As DNA, the CDR3 is TGTGCCAGCACCGTGGGACTCGGACGGGAGTCCTACGAGCAGTACTTC. Together with reference TRBV28 and TRBJ2-7, the CDR3 gives the full variable domain: DVKVTQSSRYLVKRTGEKVFLECVQDMDHENMFWYRQDPGLGLRLIYFSYDVKMKEKGDIPEGYSVSREKKERFSLILESASTNQTSMYLCASTVGLGRESYEQYFGPGTRLTVT.

The chain links TRBV10-1 to TRBJ2-2, with 8 bases identical to TRBD1. Germline V gene sequence: CDR1 WNHNN, CDR2 SYGVQD (reference sequence). V shed 2 bases and J 3 bases; nucleotides not matched to a gene: 2. The CDR3 consists of 15 residues. For the CDR3, the DNA is TGCGCCAGCAGTGAGGTGGACAGGGACACCGGGGAGCTGTTTTTT. Translation: CASSEVDRDTGELFF.

The rearrangement links TRBV27 to TRBJ2-1; 10 bases align to TRBD2. Germline lookup yields CDR1 MNHEY and CDR2 SMNVEV (reference sequence). This CDR3 is 15 amino acids long. Trimming removed 2 bases from V and 8 bases from J; junction bases left unmatched: 6. The CDR3 DNA reads as TGTGCCAGCAGTTTAGGGCTAGCGGGAGACTATGAGCAGTTCTTC. Its protein is CASSLGLAGDYEQFF.

This chain uses TRBV11-1 with TRBJ1-1, with a possible D match to TRBD1 (6 bases). The V end lost 6 bases, the J end lost 1 base, and 12 bases lay between the germline ends. Germline V gene data show CDR1 as SGHAT and CDR2 as FQDESV (reference sequence). The CDR3 has 14 residues. CDR3 sequence (DNA): TGTGCCAGCAGTCCAGGGGTTAGGAACACTGAAGCTTTCTTT. Its protein is CASSPGVRNTEAFF.

The chain couples TRBV27 to TRBJ2-1; 14 bases fit TRBD2. V gave up 6 bases and J gave up 4 bases; unmatched junction bases: 11. Germline loops: CDR1 MNHEY, CDR2 SMNVEV (reference sequence). The CDR3 covers 18 residues. The CDR3 sequence is CASRSRLAGGGGYNEQFF. The CDR3 coding sequence is TGTGCCAGCAGGTCTCGACTAGCGGGAGGGGGAGGGTACAATGAGCAGTTCTTC.